Shown below are 18 T cell receptor beta chains from a single sample sequenced in a study of CD8 T cells in ankylosing spondylitis. MiXCR, run by TCRdb on the 5' RACE reads, gives a single entry per CDR3 protein. The table has some 130,000 distinct CDR3 sequences, roughly 10% seen once. Sequencing was carried out using blood, either unsorted or a sorted T cell fraction (not recorded which). Source of these receptors: a female donor with ankylosing spondylitis or in good health (not recorded which).

This clonotype was seen at least ten times. CDR3: CASSLAGKDNEQFF. Written as DNA, the CDR3 is TGCGCCAGCAGCTTGGCGGGAAAAGATAATGAGCAGTTCTTC. V usage is TRBV5-1 and J usage is TRBJ2-1; maybe TRBD2 (5 bases). The germline V gene has CDR1 SGHRS and CDR2 YFSETQ. The V end lost 0 bases, the J end lost 7 bases, and 11 bases lay between the germline ends. CDR3 length: 14 amino acids.

This clonotype appeared many times. V and J are TRBV12-3 or TRBV12-4 and TRBJ2-4; TRBD1 agrees at 9 bases. Trimming cost V 3 bases and J 8 bases; bases outside gene matches: 5. This CDR3 has 14 amino acids. The DNA for the CDR3 is TGTGCCAGCAGTTTCCGGGACAGGGCAGACATTCAGTACTTC. Its translation is CASSFRDRADIQYF.

The rearrangement joins TRBV7-8 to TRBJ2-2; no clear D gene. Trimming cost V 3 bases and J 6 bases, with 14 bases left between them. The CDR3 has 15 residues. Germline CDR1 and CDR2: SGHVS and FQNEAQ. CDR3 coding DNA: TGTGCCAGCAGCTTCCAGCCCCAATCGGCCGGGGAGCTGTTTTTT. Translating it yields CASSFQPQSAGELFF. Full variable domain (rest looked up from reference TRBV7-8 and TRBJ2-2): GAGVSQSPRYKVAKRGQDVALRCDPISGHVSLFWYQQALGQGPEFLTYFQNEAQLDKSGLPSDRFFAERPEGSVSTLKIQRTQQEDSAVYLCASSFQPQSAGELFFGEGSRLTVL.

This clonotype occurred many times. The chain combines TRBV12-3 or TRBV12-4 with TRBJ2-3, with 7 bases fitting TRBD2. This CDR3 region has 14 residues. The V gene end was trimmed by 5 bases and the J gene end by 6 bases; junction bases not matched to a gene: 8. The CDR3 protein is CASSPGLDWDTQYF. The CDR3 DNA reads TGTGCCAGCAGTCCCGGACTAGATTGGGATACGCAGTATTTT.

This clonotype was picked up many times. The rearrangement joins TRBV29-1 to TRBJ1-5; D call uncertain. The CDR3 has 13 residues. From germline, CDR1 is SQVTM and CDR2 ANQGSEA. Trimming pared 4 bases from V and 0 bases from J, leaving 7 bases between. The chain's CDR3 is CSVAGDSNQPQHF. In DNA form, the CDR3 reads TGCAGCGTTGCGGGTGATAGCAATCAGCCCCAGCATTTT.

This clonotype was recorded at least ten times. This sequence joins TRBV5-6 and TRBJ2-2; perhaps TRBD1 as D (6 bases). Germline V lookup: CDR1 SGHDT, CDR2 YYEEEE. The CDR3 contains 14 residues. V lost 3 bases and J 1 base, leaving 7 bases between the germline ends. The DNA of the CDR3 is TGTGCCAGCAGCTGGGGACAGAACACCGGGGAGCTGTTTTTT. Its translation is CASSWGQNTGELFF.

This clonotype was detected ten times or more. The chain employs TRBV12-3 or TRBV12-4 and TRBJ2-7, with TRBD1 as a possible D gene (5 bases). The length of the CDR3 is 15 residues. The V gene lost 3 bases and the J gene lost 3 bases, with 15 bases spanning the gap. The CDR3 is CASSLRQGMLYEQYF. CDR3 DNA sequence: TGTGCCAGCAGTTTGAGGCAGGGAATGCTCTACGAGCAGTACTTC.

The chain couples TRBV24-1 to TRBJ2-2; 10 nucleotides match TRBD1. This CDR3 is 16 amino acids long. Germline V gene lookup returns CDR1 KGHDR and CDR2 SFDVKD. Losses at the gene ends were 4 bases for V and 6 bases for J; bases not matched to a gene: 7. The CDR3 loop is CATSDLGQGLAGELFF. The CDR3 DNA reads TGTGCCACCAGTGACTTGGGACAGGGGCTCGCCGGGGAGCTGTTTTTT.

This clonotype was counted ten times or more. This rearrangement joins TRBV12-3 or TRBV12-4 to TRBJ2-3; possible D gene TRBD1, 5 bases. V was pared by 3 bases and J by 2 bases, with 9 bases between. The CDR3 length is 14 residues. CDR3 loop: CASSFQGDTDTQYF. The CDR3 nucleotides are TGTGCCAGCAGTTTCCAGGGTGACACAGATACGCAGTATTTT.

This rearrangement joins TRBV4-1 to TRBJ2-7; 10 bases agree with TRBD2. The J segment lost 4 bases and the V segment lost 0 bases, leaving 6 bases of the junction unmatched. Germline CDR1 and CDR2: MGHRA and YSYEKL. The CDR3 is 16 residues long. The CDR3 spells CASSQDKAGGRYEQYF. CDR3 coding DNA: TGCGCCAGCAGCCAAGATAAAGCGGGAGGGAGGTACGAGCAGTACTTC.

This clonotype occurred many times. J is TRBJ2-7 and V is TRBV10-3; D remains ambiguous. V shed 6 bases and J shed 0 bases, with 9 bases lying between them. The CDR3 loop spans 13 amino acids. Germline V gene data show CDR1 as ENHRY and CDR2 as SYGVKD. The CDR3 spells CAISPTGSYEQYF. The CDR3 nucleotides are TGTGCCATCAGCCCCACTGGCTCCTACGAGCAGTACTTC.

Ten or more counts support this clonotype. V and J are TRBV5-1 and TRBJ1-2; D might be TRBD1 (6 bases). Germline V CDR1 and CDR2: SGHRS, YFSETQ. CDR3 length equals 14 residues. The germline V and J ends were trimmed by 0 bases and 6 bases, with 12 bases remaining between them. The CDR3 sequence: CASSLDRARNGYTF. The CDR3 DNA follows: TGCGCCAGCAGCTTGGACAGGGCTAGAAATGGCTACACCTTC.

V and J are TRBV30 and TRBJ1-6, with no clear D. Trimming stripped 1 base from V and 10 bases from J, with 11 bases between. Germline CDR1 reads GTSNPN; CDR2 reads SVGIG (reference sequence). The CDR3 has 13 residues. The CDR3 DNA reads TGTGCCTGGAGTGCCTCCAAGGGCTCACCCCTCCACTTT. This translates into CAWSASKGSPLHF.

This sequence joins TRBV18 and TRBJ1-2; 9 bases fit TRBD1. Germline CDR1 and CDR2: KGHSH and LQKENI. V lost 2 bases, J lost 6 bases, and 7 bases stayed unmatched. This CDR3 comprises 15 residues. CDR3 sequence: CASSPTGTGMDGYTF. The CDR3 DNA reads as TGTGCCAGCTCACCAACCGGGACAGGGATGGATGGCTACACCTTC.

This clonotype has only a few counts. The junction departs from the called germline gene at one end, perhaps through a read error. CDR3 sequence: CASSPPRNRELKMTQYF. The CDR3, as DNA: TGTGCCAGCTCGCCACCTAGAAACAGGGAGCTCAAGATGACCCAGTACTTC. The chain carries TRBV18 and TRBJ2-5; possibly TRBD1 for D (6 bases). The CDR3 consists of 17 residues. Germline CDR1 is KGHSH and CDR2 is LQKENI.

This clonotype was recorded at least ten times. The chain couples TRBV5-1 to TRBJ1-5; perhaps TRBD1 as D (5 bases). The CDR3 covers 14 residues. Germline-derived CDR1 and CDR2 are SGHRS and YFSETQ. The germline V and J ends were trimmed by 2 bases and 7 bases, with 13 bases remaining between them. The CDR3 protein is CASSFSGGEQPQHF. As DNA, the CDR3 is TGCGCCAGCAGCTTCTCTGGGGGAGAACAGCCCCAGCATTTT. The full variable domain, with the rest looked up from reference TRBV5-1 and TRBJ1-5, is KAGVTQTPRYLIKTRGQQVTLSCSPISGHRSVSWYQQTPGQGLQFLFEYFSETQRNKGNFPGRFSGRQFSNSRSEMNVSTLELGDSALYLCASSFSGGEQPQHFGDGTRLSIL.

This clonotype was counted ten times or more. The CDR3 reads CAISESGGQETQYF. For the CDR3, the DNA is TGTGCCATCAGTGAGTCGGGAGGGCAGGAGACCCAGTACTTC. The chain couples TRBV10-3 to TRBJ2-5, with 7 bases lining up with TRBD2. Trimming cost V 0 bases and J 5 bases; bases outside gene matches: 3. The CDR3 length is 14 residues. CDR1 and CDR2 (germline): ENHRY, SYGVKD.

This clonotype was recorded many times. J is TRBJ2-3 and V is TRBV5-1; D is uncertain. Germline values: CDR1 SGHRS, CDR2 YFSETQ. This CDR3 is built from 16 residues. V dropped 4 bases and J dropped 0 bases, with 15 bases sitting between them. The CDR3 region is CASSLEDGFSTDTQYF. The CDR3 DNA reads as TGCGCCAGCAGCCTTGAAGATGGATTTAGCACAGATACGCAGTATTTT.